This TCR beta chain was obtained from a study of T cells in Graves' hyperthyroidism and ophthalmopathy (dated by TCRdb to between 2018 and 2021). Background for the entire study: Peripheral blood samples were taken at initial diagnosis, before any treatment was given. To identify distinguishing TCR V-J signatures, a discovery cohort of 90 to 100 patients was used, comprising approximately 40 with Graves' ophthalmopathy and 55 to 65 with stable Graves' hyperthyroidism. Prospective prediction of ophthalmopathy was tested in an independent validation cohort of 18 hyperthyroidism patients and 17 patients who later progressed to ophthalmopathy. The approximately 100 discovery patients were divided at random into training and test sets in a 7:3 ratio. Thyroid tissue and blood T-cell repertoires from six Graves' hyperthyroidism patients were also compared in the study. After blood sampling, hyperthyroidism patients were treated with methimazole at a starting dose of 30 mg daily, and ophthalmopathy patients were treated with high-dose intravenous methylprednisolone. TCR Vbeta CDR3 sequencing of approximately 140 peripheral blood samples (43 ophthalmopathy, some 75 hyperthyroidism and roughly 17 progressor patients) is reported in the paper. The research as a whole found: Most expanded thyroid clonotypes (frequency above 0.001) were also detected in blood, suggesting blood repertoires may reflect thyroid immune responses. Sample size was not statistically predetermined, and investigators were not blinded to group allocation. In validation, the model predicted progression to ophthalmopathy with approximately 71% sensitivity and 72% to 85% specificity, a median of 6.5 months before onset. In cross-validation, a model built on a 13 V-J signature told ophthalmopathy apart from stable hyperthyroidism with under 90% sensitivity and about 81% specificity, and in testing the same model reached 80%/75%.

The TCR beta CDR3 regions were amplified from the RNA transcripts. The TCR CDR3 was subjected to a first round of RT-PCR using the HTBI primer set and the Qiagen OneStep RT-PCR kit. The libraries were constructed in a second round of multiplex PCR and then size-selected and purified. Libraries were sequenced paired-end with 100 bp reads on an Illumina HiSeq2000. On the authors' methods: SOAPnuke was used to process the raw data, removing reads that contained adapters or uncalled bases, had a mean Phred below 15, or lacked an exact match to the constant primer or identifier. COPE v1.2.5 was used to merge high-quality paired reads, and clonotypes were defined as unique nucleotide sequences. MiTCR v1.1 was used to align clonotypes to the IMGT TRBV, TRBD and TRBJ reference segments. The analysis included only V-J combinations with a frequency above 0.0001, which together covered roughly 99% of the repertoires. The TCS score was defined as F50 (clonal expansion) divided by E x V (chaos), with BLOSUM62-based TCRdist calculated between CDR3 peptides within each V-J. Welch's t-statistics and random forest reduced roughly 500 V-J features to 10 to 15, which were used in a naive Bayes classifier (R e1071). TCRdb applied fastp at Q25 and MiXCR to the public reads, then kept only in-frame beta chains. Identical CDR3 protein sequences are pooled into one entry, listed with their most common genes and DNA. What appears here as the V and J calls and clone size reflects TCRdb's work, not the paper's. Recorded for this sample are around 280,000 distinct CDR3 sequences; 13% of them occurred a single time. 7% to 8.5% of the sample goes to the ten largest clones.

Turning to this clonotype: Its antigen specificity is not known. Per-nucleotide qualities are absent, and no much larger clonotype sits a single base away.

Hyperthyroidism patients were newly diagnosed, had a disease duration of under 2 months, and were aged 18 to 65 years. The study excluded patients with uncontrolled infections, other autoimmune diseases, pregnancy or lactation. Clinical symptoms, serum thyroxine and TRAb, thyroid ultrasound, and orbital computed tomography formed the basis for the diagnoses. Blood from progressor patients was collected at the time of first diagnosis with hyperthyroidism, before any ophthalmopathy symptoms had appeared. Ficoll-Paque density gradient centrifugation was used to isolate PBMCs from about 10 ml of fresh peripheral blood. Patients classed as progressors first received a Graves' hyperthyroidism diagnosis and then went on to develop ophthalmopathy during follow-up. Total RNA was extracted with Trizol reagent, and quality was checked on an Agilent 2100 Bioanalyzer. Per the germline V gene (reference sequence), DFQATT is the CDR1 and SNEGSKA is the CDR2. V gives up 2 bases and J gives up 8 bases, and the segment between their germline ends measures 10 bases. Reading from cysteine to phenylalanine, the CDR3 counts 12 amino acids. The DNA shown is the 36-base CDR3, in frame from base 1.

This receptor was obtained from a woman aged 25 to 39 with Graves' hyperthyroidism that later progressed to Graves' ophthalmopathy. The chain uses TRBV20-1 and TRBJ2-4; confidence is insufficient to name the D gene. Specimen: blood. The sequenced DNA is TGCAGTGCTAGAAGGCTTAGAGACATTCAGTACTTC. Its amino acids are CSARRLRDIQYF.